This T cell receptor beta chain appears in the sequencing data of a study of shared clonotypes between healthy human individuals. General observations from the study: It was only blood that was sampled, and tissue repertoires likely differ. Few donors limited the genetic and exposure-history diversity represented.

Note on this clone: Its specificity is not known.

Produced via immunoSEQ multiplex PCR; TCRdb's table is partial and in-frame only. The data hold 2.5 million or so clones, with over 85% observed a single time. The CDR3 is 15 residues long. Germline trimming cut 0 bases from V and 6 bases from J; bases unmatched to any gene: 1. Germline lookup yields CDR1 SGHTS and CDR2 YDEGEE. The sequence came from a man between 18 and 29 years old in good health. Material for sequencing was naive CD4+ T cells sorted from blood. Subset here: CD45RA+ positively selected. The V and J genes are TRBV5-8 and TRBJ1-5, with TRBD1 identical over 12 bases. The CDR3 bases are TGTGCCAGCAGCTTGGGGGACAGGGGGCGTCAGCCCCAGCATTTT. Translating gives CASSLGDRGRQPQHF.